This T cell receptor beta chain comes out of a study of blood T cells in healthy people across ages. Germline loops: CDR1 GTSNPN, CDR2 SVGIG (reference sequence). This CDR3 has 12 residues. Between the trimmed V and J ends, which lost 5 bases and 2 bases, there was a span of 9 bases. Whole-study findings and limits: Across the age range, TCR beta diversity per million T cells fell in a roughly linear way.

A note on this clonotype: Antigen unknown.

Primed by a sample-barcoded 5' primer and a J-beta primer mix, a second PCR proceeded for 7 to 11 cycles. One entry per CDR3 protein, called by TCRdb with MiXCR from the 5' RACE reads. The table records some 940,000 distinct CDR3 sequences, approximately 32% of them present only once. The sample also formed part of further work on T cells of mothers and their children. That paper notes: All donors were healthy and Caucasian; they were three mothers and their six children. According to the study, all extracted RNA entered cDNA synthesis at 1.5 ug per 15 ul.

The V and J genes are TRBV30 and TRBJ1-2, with D unclear. This clonotype was obtained from a woman aged 35 to 49 in good health. The specimen was blood. CDR3 residues: CAWGGNNYGYTF. The CDR3 DNA sequence: TGTGCCTGGGGCGGCAACAACTATGGCTACACCTTC.